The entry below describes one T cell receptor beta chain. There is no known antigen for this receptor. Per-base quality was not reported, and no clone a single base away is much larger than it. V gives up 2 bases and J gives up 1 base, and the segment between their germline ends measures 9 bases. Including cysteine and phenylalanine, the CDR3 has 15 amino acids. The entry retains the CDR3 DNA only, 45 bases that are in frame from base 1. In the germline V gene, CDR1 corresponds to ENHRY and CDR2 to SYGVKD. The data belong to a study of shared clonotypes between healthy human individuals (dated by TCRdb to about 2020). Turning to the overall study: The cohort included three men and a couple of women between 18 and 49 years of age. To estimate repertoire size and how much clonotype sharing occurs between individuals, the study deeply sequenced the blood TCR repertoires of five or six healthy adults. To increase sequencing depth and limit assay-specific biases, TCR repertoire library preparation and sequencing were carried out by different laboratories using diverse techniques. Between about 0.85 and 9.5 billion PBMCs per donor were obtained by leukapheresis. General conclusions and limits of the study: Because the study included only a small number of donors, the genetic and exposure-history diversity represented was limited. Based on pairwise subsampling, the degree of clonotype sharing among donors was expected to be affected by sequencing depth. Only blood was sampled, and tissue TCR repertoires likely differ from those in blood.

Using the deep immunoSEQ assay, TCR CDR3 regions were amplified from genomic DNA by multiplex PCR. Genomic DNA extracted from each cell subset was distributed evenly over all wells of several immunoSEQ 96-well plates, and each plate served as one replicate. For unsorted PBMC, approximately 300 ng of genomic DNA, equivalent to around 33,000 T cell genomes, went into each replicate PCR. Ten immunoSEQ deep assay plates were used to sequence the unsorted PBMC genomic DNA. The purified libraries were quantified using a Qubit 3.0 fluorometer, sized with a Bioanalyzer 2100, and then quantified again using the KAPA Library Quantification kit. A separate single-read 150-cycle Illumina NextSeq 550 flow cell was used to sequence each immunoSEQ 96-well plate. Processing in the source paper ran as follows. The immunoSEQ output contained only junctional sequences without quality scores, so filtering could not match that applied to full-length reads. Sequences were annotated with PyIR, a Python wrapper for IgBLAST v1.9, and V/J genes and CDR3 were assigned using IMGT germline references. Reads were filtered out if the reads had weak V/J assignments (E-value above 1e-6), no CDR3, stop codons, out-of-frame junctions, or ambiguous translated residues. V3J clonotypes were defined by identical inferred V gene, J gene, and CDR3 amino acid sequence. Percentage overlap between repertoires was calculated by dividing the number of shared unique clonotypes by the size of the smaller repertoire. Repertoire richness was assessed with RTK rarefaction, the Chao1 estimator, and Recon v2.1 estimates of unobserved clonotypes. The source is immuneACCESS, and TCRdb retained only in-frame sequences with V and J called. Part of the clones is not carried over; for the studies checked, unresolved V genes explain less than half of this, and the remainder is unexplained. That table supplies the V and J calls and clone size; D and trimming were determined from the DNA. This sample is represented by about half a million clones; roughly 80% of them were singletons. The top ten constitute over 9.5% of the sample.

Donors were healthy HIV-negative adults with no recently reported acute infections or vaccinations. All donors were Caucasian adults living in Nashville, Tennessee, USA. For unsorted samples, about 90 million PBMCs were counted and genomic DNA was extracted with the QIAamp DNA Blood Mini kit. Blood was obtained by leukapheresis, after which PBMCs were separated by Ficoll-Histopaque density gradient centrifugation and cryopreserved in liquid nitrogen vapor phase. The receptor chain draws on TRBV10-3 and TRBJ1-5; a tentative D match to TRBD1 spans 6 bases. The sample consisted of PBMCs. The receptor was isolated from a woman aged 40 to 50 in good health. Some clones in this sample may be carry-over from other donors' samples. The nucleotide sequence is TGTGCCATCAGTGAGGGTACAGGGAGCAATCAGCCCCAGCATTTT. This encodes CAISEGTGSNQPQHF.